This T cell receptor beta chain was identified in a study of shared clonotypes between healthy human individuals. Study-wide background: Each donor's CD8 memory used one plate, CD8 naive two, each CD4 subset three.

Germline CDR1 LNHDA, CDR2 SQIVND (reference sequence). The length of the CDR3 is 15 residues. V was pared by 6 bases and J by 0 bases, with 14 bases between. TCRdb's copy holds only in-frame clones and misses some; the assay was immunoSEQ multiplex PCR. Seen here are about 820,000 clones, around 92% observed once, and the top ten hold approximately 25%. This clone came up a few times. Its antigen is undetermined. Study-level findings and limits: Rarefaction showed that sequencing of sorted subsets was incomplete (despite large depth).

Naive CD8 populations comprised CD45RO-negative cells positively selected for CCR7, excluding terminally differentiated effector memory CD45RA+ cells. The rearrangement uses TRBV19 and TRBJ1-1; D perhaps matches TRBD1 (5 bases). Material: naive CD8+ T cells sorted from blood. The sequence derives from a man aged 25 to 45 in good health. The CDR3 region is CASRDGTGLNTEAFF. CDR3 nucleotides: TGTGCCAGTAGGGACGGGACGGGGTTGAACACTGAAGCTTTCTTT.